These T cell receptor beta chains were read from a single sample in a study of blood T cell repertoires in COVID-19. The assay was immunoSEQ multiplex PCR, and TCRdb's table has in-frame clones only and misses some. The table includes around 400,000 clones, 87% detected once. The sequenced sample was peripheral blood. The receptors derive from a woman younger than 45 with COVID-19, enrolled during active disease. Both conserved end residues are part of each CDR3. Each record gives: J gene, CDR3 length, V gene, D gene, CDR3 protein. A D gene is named only where the DNA matches it firmly.

j_gene: TRBJ2-2
len: 15
v_gene: TRBV10-3
d_gene: TRBD2
CDR3aa: CAISELAGATGELFF

j_gene: TRBJ1-3
len: 17
v_gene: TRBV30
d_gene: -
CDR3aa: CAWSVRQARDNGNTIYF

j_gene: TRBJ2-6
len: 14
v_gene: TRBV7-2
d_gene: TRBD1
CDR3aa: CASSGTGGNNVLTF

j_gene: TRBJ2-3
len: 13
v_gene: TRBV12-3/TRBV12-4
d_gene: -
CDR3aa: CASSLGGSDTQYF

j_gene: TRBJ2-1
len: 14
v_gene: TRBV7-8
d_gene: TRBD1
CDR3aa: CASSLDPGGNEQFF

j_gene: TRBJ2-2
len: 13
v_gene: TRBV10-2
d_gene: -
CDR3aa: CASEGENAGELFF

j_gene: TRBJ2-7
len: 15
v_gene: TRBV6-6
d_gene: TRBD1
CDR3aa: CASRPPGQGPYEQYF

j_gene: TRBJ2-7
len: 15
v_gene: TRBV28
d_gene: TRBD2
CDR3aa: CASSHSGRSPYEQYF

j_gene: TRBJ2-3
len: 18
v_gene: TRBV27
d_gene: TRBD2
CDR3aa: CASSPASAGGPGSDTQYF

j_gene: TRBJ2-1
len: 15
v_gene: TRBV11-2
d_gene: TRBD2
CDR3aa: CASSSGGSSYNEQFF

j_gene: TRBJ2-1
len: 17
v_gene: TRBV7-3
d_gene: TRBD2
CDR3aa: CASSLYSGISSYNEQFF

j_gene: TRBJ2-7
len: 15
v_gene: TRBV28
d_gene: TRBD1
CDR3aa: CASSPWDRPSYEQYF

j_gene: TRBJ1-2
len: 13
v_gene: TRBV2
d_gene: TRBD1
CDR3aa: CASSGDRDYGYTF

j_gene: TRBJ2-5
len: 14
v_gene: TRBV6-5
d_gene: TRBD2
CDR3aa: CASSPGTSGLNQYF

j_gene: TRBJ1-6
len: 16
v_gene: TRBV3-1/TRBV3-2
d_gene: -
CDR3aa: CASSLRQYPTNSPLHF

j_gene: TRBJ2-4
len: 16
v_gene: TRBV11-2
d_gene: TRBD2
CDR3aa: CASSLGAGGFKNIQYF

j_gene: TRBJ1-1
len: 13
v_gene: TRBV12-3/TRBV12-4
d_gene: TRBD1
CDR3aa: CASSTGGYTEAFF

j_gene: TRBJ2-4
len: 16
v_gene: TRBV4-2
d_gene: TRBD2
CDR3aa: CASSQDSGRGKNIQYF

j_gene: TRBJ1-2
len: 15
v_gene: TRBV5-6
d_gene: -
CDR3aa: CASSSRDLWNYGYTF

j_gene: TRBJ1-6
len: 12
v_gene: TRBV30
d_gene: -
CDR3aa: CAWSQTASPLHF

j_gene: TRBJ2-1
len: 15
v_gene: TRBV6-2/TRBV6-3
d_gene: TRBD1
CDR3aa: CASSSIQGADNEQFF

j_gene: TRBJ2-5
len: 18
v_gene: TRBV27
d_gene: TRBD2
CDR3aa: CASSCEREVRVLQETQYF

j_gene: TRBJ1-2
len: 15
v_gene: TRBV28
d_gene: -
CDR3aa: CASSWGGVRALGYTF

j_gene: TRBJ1-3
len: 15
v_gene: TRBV6-5
d_gene: TRBD1
CDR3aa: CASSLTGSSGNTIYF

j_gene: TRBJ2-3
len: 15
v_gene: TRBV28
d_gene: -
CDR3aa: CASIGWDSSTDTQYF

j_gene: TRBJ2-7
len: 14
v_gene: TRBV10-1
d_gene: TRBD2
CDR3aa: CASSPGTSDYEQYF

j_gene: TRBJ2-7
len: 15
v_gene: TRBV19
d_gene: -
CDR3aa: CASSMGTFESYEQYF

j_gene: TRBJ2-1
len: 14
v_gene: TRBV29-1
d_gene: TRBD2
CDR3aa: CSVRGDPSYNEQFF

j_gene: TRBJ2-2
len: 13
v_gene: TRBV24-1
d_gene: -
CDR3aa: CATTGSDTGELFF

j_gene: TRBJ2-5
len: 14
v_gene: TRBV20-1
d_gene: TRBD2
CDR3aa: CSASAAGARETQYF

j_gene: TRBJ2-3
len: 16
v_gene: TRBV6-5
d_gene: TRBD2
CDR3aa: CASSFRLAGVADTQYF

j_gene: TRBJ2-7
len: 15
v_gene: TRBV11-3
d_gene: -
CDR3aa: CASSYRRRDSYEQYF

j_gene: TRBJ2-1
len: 11
v_gene: TRBV24-1
d_gene: -
CDR3aa: CATSDSDEQFF

j_gene: TRBJ1-1
len: 15
v_gene: TRBV6-5
d_gene: -
CDR3aa: CASNRLRTDSLRAFF

j_gene: TRBJ2-7
len: 14
v_gene: TRBV28
d_gene: TRBD1
CDR3aa: CASAYDRGVYEQYF

j_gene: TRBJ2-3
len: 13
v_gene: TRBV27
d_gene: TRBD1
CDR3aa: CASMRQGADTQYF

j_gene: TRBJ1-2
len: 14
v_gene: TRBV28
d_gene: -
CDR3aa: CASSLSRIVYGYTF

j_gene: TRBJ1-4
len: 17
v_gene: TRBV28
d_gene: TRBD1
CDR3aa: CASSSFGQGLLNEKLFF

j_gene: TRBJ2-7
len: 13
v_gene: TRBV29-1
d_gene: TRBD1
CDR3aa: CSVSGQSSYEQYF

j_gene: TRBJ1-4
len: 12
v_gene: TRBV6-6
d_gene: -
CDR3aa: CASSFTGEKLFF

j_gene: TRBJ2-2
len: 13
v_gene: TRBV7-3
d_gene: -
CDR3aa: CASSARVTGELFF

j_gene: TRBJ1-5
len: 13
v_gene: TRBV7-9
d_gene: -
CDR3aa: CASSPDTNQPQHF

j_gene: TRBJ2-7
len: 11
v_gene: TRBV2
d_gene: -
CDR3aa: CASRGEQEQYF

j_gene: TRBJ1-1
len: 14
v_gene: TRBV28
d_gene: -
CDR3aa: CASSLGGSGRVTFF

j_gene: TRBJ2-5
len: 15
v_gene: TRBV6-2/TRBV6-3
d_gene: -
CDR3aa: CASSYSGQPVETQYF

j_gene: TRBJ2-6
len: 15
v_gene: TRBV5-6
d_gene: -
CDR3aa: CASSPAGRGANVLTF

j_gene: TRBJ2-5
len: 14
v_gene: TRBV11-3
d_gene: TRBD2
CDR3aa: CASSSVWEGETQYF

j_gene: TRBJ2-7
len: 12
v_gene: TRBV2
d_gene: -
CDR3aa: CASATDSYEQYF

j_gene: TRBJ2-5
len: 13
v_gene: TRBV30
d_gene: -
CDR3aa: CAWSTGYQETQYF

j_gene: TRBJ2-6
len: 16
v_gene: TRBV6-1
d_gene: TRBD1
CDR3aa: CASSDLTGIGANVLTF

j_gene: TRBJ2-2
len: 16
v_gene: TRBV24-1
d_gene: TRBD2
CDR3aa: CATSDSSGGRTGELFF

j_gene: TRBJ1-4
len: 14
v_gene: TRBV18
d_gene: TRBD1
CDR3aa: CASSPGQGSEKLFF

j_gene: TRBJ2-1
len: 16
v_gene: TRBV6-4
d_gene: TRBD2
CDR3aa: CASSARGGGRTDEQFF

j_gene: TRBJ2-2
len: 16
v_gene: TRBV7-9
d_gene: -
CDR3aa: CASSLPLGRSTGELFF